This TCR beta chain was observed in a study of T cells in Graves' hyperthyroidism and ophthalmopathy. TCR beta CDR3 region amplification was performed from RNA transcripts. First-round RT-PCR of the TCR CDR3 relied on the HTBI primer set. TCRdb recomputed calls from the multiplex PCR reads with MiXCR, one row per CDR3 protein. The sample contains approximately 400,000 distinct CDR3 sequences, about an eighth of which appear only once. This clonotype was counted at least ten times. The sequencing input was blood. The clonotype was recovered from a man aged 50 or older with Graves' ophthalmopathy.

DNA for the CDR3: TGTGCCAGCTCACACAGGGGTAAAGAGACCCAGTACTTC. It is translated as CASSHRGKETQYF. The chain employs TRBV18 and TRBJ2-5; the match to TRBD1 covers 7 bases. Trimming at V came to 4 bases and at J to 3 bases, leaving 2 bases not matched to a gene. CDR1 and CDR2 (germline): KGHSH, LQKENI. CDR3 length equals 13 residues.